The rows below give T cell receptor beta chains drawn from one sample of a study of CD8 T cells in ankylosing spondylitis. TCRdb reprocessed the 5' RACE reads with MiXCR, giving one entry per CDR3 protein. The sample holds a few hundred thousand distinct CDR3 sequences; approximately 17% are singletons and the top ten take over 0.9%. Sequencing was carried out using blood, either unsorted or a sorted T cell fraction (not recorded which). These receptors originate from a male donor with ankylosing spondylitis. Both conserved end residues are part of each CDR3. D genes are given only for firm matches. Size values are once, few and many counts, or a class for expanded clones, and some rows have none.

abundance,v_gene,j_gene,d_gene,CDR3aa,CDR3nt
NA,TRBV9,TRBJ2-7,NA,CASSVTPLGGDEQYF,TGTGCCAGCAGCGTCACACCCCTCGGCGGGGACGAGCAGTACTTC
NA,TRBV4-2,TRBJ1-1,NA,CASSQVTGTEAFF,TGTGCCAGCAGCCAGGTAACGGGCACTGAAGCTTTCTTT
NA,TRBV11-2,TRBJ1-5,TRBD1,CASSLRTGGGQPQHF,TGTGCCAGCAGCCTGAGGACAGGTGGGGGTCAGCCCCAGCATTTT
few,TRBV9,TRBJ1-4,NA,CASSVGDRPRKEKLFF,TGTGCCAGCAGCGTAGGGGACCGCCCGCGGAAAGAAAAACTGTTTTTT
many,TRBV5-1,TRBJ2-2,NA,CASSMGVANTGELFF,TGCGCCAGCAGCATGGGGGTAGCGAACACCGGGGAGCTGTTTTTT
NA,TRBV25-1,TRBJ1-4,NA,CASTTQNNEKLFF,TGTGCCAGCACGACCCAGAACAATGAAAAACTGTTTTTT
NA,TRBV6-5,TRBJ2-3,NA,CASSYSDRGDTQYF,TGTGCCAGCAGTTACTCGGACAGAGGAGATACGCAGTATTTT
few,TRBV30,TRBJ1-3,NA,CAWGPGSGNTIYF,TGTGCCTGGGGGCCCGGGTCTGGAAACACCATATATTTT
NA,TRBV2,TRBJ1-2,NA,CASSSTGSDGYTF,TGTGCCAGCAGTTCCACAGGGAGTGATGGCTACACCTTC
NA,TRBV13,TRBJ2-3,NA,CASKNRADTQYF,TGTGCCAGCAAAAACAGGGCCGATACGCAGTATTTT
many,TRBV6-1,TRBJ1-1,NA,CASSEGSNTEAFF,TGTGCCAGCAGTGAAGGGTCGAACACTGAAGCTTTCTTT
NA,TRBV3-1,TRBJ1-4,TRBD1,CASSSPGTGGLTNEKLFF,TGTGCCAGCAGCTCCCCCGGGACAGGGGGCTTAACTAATGAAAAACTGTTTTTT
NA,TRBV2,TRBJ1-6,NA,CASSEPRGPGNSPLHF,TGTGCCAGCAGTGAGCCTCGGGGTCCGGGGAATTCACCCCTCCACTTT
few,TRBV7-9,TRBJ2-7,NA,CASSFPTAASYEQYF,TGTGCCAGCAGCTTCCCCACAGCTGCCTCCTACGAGCAGTACTTC
NA,TRBV6-5,TRBJ1-3,NA,CASSYSVRGVLSGNTIYF,TGTGCCAGCAGTTACTCTGTTCGAGGCGTTCTCTCTGGAAACACCATATATTTT
few,TRBV5-1,TRBJ2-5,TRBD1,CASSATGKETQYF,TGCGCCAGCAGCGCGACAGGGAAAGAGACCCAGTACTTC
few,TRBV20-1,TRBJ1-4,TRBD1,CSATSQGAGLFF,TGCAGTGCTACATCACAGGGGGCAGGACTGTTTTTT
many,TRBV7-2,TRBJ2-1,NA,CASSLQRNEQFF,TGTGCCAGCAGCTTACAAAGGAATGAGCAGTTCTTC
many,TRBV7-2,TRBJ2-1,TRBD1,CASSLDRGTYNEQFF,TGTGCCAGCAGCTTGGACAGGGGCACCTACAATGAGCAGTTCTTC
few,TRBV7-2,TRBJ1-3,TRBD1,CASGTGTASGNTIYF,TGTGCCAGCGGCACCGGGACAGCCTCTGGAAACACCATATATTTT
NA,TRBV28,TRBJ2-1,NA,CASSLSPPYNEQFF,TGTGCCAGCAGTTTATCCCCCCCGTACAATGAGCAGTTCTTC
NA,TRBV12-3/TRBV12-4,TRBJ2-7,NA,CASSLRGVPLEQYF,TGTGCCAGCAGTTTAAGGGGGGTCCCGCTCGAGCAGTACTTC
few,TRBV3-1,TRBJ2-2,NA,CASSQEASNTGELFF,TGTGCCAGCAGCCAAGAGGCTAGTAACACCGGGGAGCTGTTTTTT
few,TRBV27,TRBJ1-2,NA,CASSLSGRVGYGYTF,TGTGCCAGCAGTTTATCGGGCAGGGTCGGCTATGGCTACACCTTC
NA,TRBV20-1,TRBJ1-1,NA,CSALEGGTEAFF,TGCAGTGCTTTGGAAGGGGGCACTGAAGCTTTCTTT
NA,TRBV20-1,TRBJ2-5,NA,CSAGDHSGETQYF,TGCAGTGCTGGGGACCACTCGGGAGAGACCCAGTACTTC
few,TRBV20-1,TRBJ1-6,NA,CSASKNSNSPLHF,TGCAGTGCTAGTAAGAATTCCAATTCACCCCTCCACTTT
few,TRBV12-3/TRBV12-4,TRBJ1-6,TRBD1,CASRWTGVSLSYNSPLHF,TGTGCCAGCAGGTGGACAGGGGTTTCCTTGTCCTATAATTCACCCCTCCACTTT
many,TRBV5-1,TRBJ2-7,NA,CASSQGQVGTYEQYF,TGCGCCAGCAGCCAGGGGCAGGTGGGAACCTACGAGCAGTACTTC
NA,TRBV20-1,TRBJ2-3,TRBD2,CSARKRGSSTDTQYF,TGCAGTGCTAGGAAGCGGGGGAGTAGCACAGATACGCAGTATTTT
few,TRBV9,TRBJ2-7,NA,CASSVDVRGATYEQYF,TGTGCCAGCAGCGTAGATGTGAGGGGCGCCACCTACGAGCAGTACTTC
few,TRBV5-1,TRBJ1-4,TRBD1,CASSTGQGFTNEKLFF,TGCGCCAGCAGCACGGGACAGGGGTTTACTAATGAAAAACTGTTTTTT
once,TRBV5-1,TRBJ1-1,TRBD1,CASSLRSGTGNTEAFF,TGCGCCAGCAGCTTAAGATCCGGGACAGGGAACACTGAAGCTTTCTTT
few,TRBV24-1,TRBJ2-3,NA,CATSDRTADTQYF,TGTGCCACCAGTGACAGGACAGCAGATACGCAGTATTTT
NA,TRBV27,TRBJ1-1,NA,CASSLFAGTRNTEAFF,TGTGCCAGCAGTTTATTTGCAGGGACTAGGAACACTGAAGCTTTCTTT
NA,TRBV3-1,TRBJ2-2,TRBD1,CASSQGTGGAGNTGELFF,TGTGCCAGCAGCCAAGGGACAGGGGGCGCGGGGAACACCGGGGAGCTGTTTTTT
few,TRBV7-9,TRBJ1-1,TRBD1,CASRDRDMNTEAFF,TGTGCCAGCAGGGACAGGGATATGAACACTGAAGCTTTCTTT
few,TRBV4-1,TRBJ2-7,TRBD2,CASSQDGSEASGGKRGEQYF,TGCGCCAGCAGCCAAGATGGGTCGGAGGCCAGCGGGGGTAAACGGGGCGAGCAGTACTTC
NA,TRBV30,TRBJ2-5,NA,CAWSVRVQETQYF,TGTGCCTGGAGTGTACGAGTCCAAGAGACCCAGTACTTC
NA,TRBV12-3/TRBV12-4,TRBJ1-4,TRBD1,CASTLSGTGVEKLFF,TGTGCCAGCACCCTTTCCGGGACAGGGGTTGAAAAACTGTTTTTT
NA,TRBV29-1,TRBJ2-1,NA,CSATGRAPNEQFF,TGCAGCGCGACCGGTAGGGCCCCCAATGAGCAGTTCTTC
few,TRBV5-1,TRBJ2-3,NA,CASSWGESTDTQYF,TGCGCCAGCAGCTGGGGGGAATCCACAGATACGCAGTATTTT
NA,TRBV3-1,TRBJ2-3,NA,CASTPSTDTQYF,TGTGCCAGCACCCCTAGCACAGATACGCAGTATTTT
NA,TRBV11-2,TRBJ2-6,NA,CASSSGGGSGANVLTF,TGTGCCAGCAGCTCAGGTGGTGGTTCTGGGGCCAACGTCCTGACTTTC
NA,TRBV27,TRBJ2-7,TRBD1,CASSLGPGGVYEQYF,TGTGCCAGCAGTTTAGGGCCAGGGGGCGTCTACGAGCAGTACTTC
NA,TRBV5-1,TRBJ2-2,TRBD2,CASGGLAEANTGELFF,TGCGCCAGCGGGGGACTAGCGGAGGCGAACACCGGGGAGCTGTTTTTT
many,TRBV12-3/TRBV12-4,TRBJ2-5,TRBD2,CASSISGGRETQYF,TGTGCCAGCAGCATTAGCGGGGGGAGAGAGACCCAGTACTTC
few,TRBV7-8,TRBJ1-6,NA,CASSSTKMSSYNSPLHF,TGTGCCAGCAGTTCAACCAAAATGAGCTCCTATAATTCACCCCTCCACTTT
NA,TRBV27,TRBJ2-5,NA,CASSSGQSYGETQYF,TGTGCCAGCAGTTCTGGACAGAGTTATGGTGAGACCCAGTACTTC
many,TRBV3-1,TRBJ2-1,NA,CASSRTDNEQFF,TGTGCCAGCAGCCGAACGGACAATGAGCAGTTCTTC
few,TRBV20-1,TRBJ1-1,TRBD1,CSARRTGVMNTEAFF,TGCAGTGCTAGAAGGACAGGGGTTATGAACACTGAAGCTTTCTTT
NA,TRBV6-1,TRBJ1-2,TRBD1,CASFMGGTGVGGYTF,TGTGCCAGCTTCATGGGGGGGACAGGGGTTGGTGGCTACACCTTC